A selection of T cell receptor beta chains follows, all from one sample in a study of T-cell memory formation after mild COVID-19. From the 5' RACE reads, TCRdb called clonotypes with MiXCR, one entry per CDR3 protein. The table records hundreds of thousands of distinct CDR3 sequences, about 16% of them present only once. The sample taken for sequencing was PBMCs or a T cell subset sorted from them (not recorded which). Every receptor here comes from a man younger than 30 who had mild COVID-19 (a few samples of this study predate the infection). Cell type and time point are not known. Each CDR3 is given with its conserved first and last residue. The D gene is left open where the match is weak. Clone size, where shown, is once, few, many, or a class for clones that have expanded.

D gene	V gene	J gene	clone size	CDR3 length	CDR3 protein	CDR3 DNA
TRBD1	TRBV5-1	TRBJ2-3	few	15	CASGPPGTGGDTQYF	TGCGCCAGCGGCCCGCCGGGAACAGGGGGGGATACGCAGTATTTT
-	TRBV7-8	TRBJ1-6	-	15	CASSPLRGGYSPLHF	TGTGCCAGCAGCCCCCTGAGGGGGGGTTATTCACCCCTCCACTTT
-	TRBV5-6	TRBJ2-5	-	14	CASSQPPLEETQYF	TGTGCCAGCAGCCAGCCGCCCCTGGAAGAGACCCAGTACTTC
-	TRBV5-1	TRBJ2-3	few	18	CASSLAAGALLSTDTQYF	TGCGCCAGCAGCTTGGCCGCAGGGGCCCTCCTTAGCACAGATACGCAGTATTTT
-	TRBV28	TRBJ1-2	-	13	CASSLYPKDGYTF	TGTGCCAGCAGTTTGTACCCCAAAGATGGCTACACCTTC
-	TRBV11-2	TRBJ2-3	-	13	CASNEVRTDTQYF	TGTGCCAGCAACGAGGTTAGGACAGATACGCAGTATTTT
-	TRBV20-1	TRBJ2-3	-	13	CSARDSISDTQYF	TGCAGTGCTAGAGATTCGATAAGTGATACGCAGTATTTT
-	TRBV7-8	TRBJ2-1	few	15	CASSHGPGLPNEQFF	TGTGCCAGCAGCCACGGACCGGGACTCCCTAATGAGCAGTTCTTC
-	TRBV7-2	TRBJ2-4	few	15	CASSLARVWGNIQYF	TGTGCCAGCAGCTTAGCGCGGGTATGGGGAAACATTCAGTACTTC
TRBD1	TRBV7-2	TRBJ1-1	few	16	CASSLGDRVGWTEAFF	TGTGCCAGCAGCTTAGGGGACAGGGTGGGGTGGACTGAAGCTTTCTTT
-	TRBV7-2	TRBJ2-7	few	16	CASSLVLGGPSYEQYF	TGTGCCAGCAGCTTAGTCCTCGGGGGGCCCTCCTACGAGCAGTACTTC
-	TRBV2	TRBJ2-7	few	12	CASVERLAEQYF	TGTGCCAGCGTAGAGAGGTTGGCCGAGCAGTACTTC
-	TRBV7-6	TRBJ2-7	few	13	CASSRPGTYEQYF	TGTGCCAGCAGCCGCCCGGGAACCTACGAGCAGTACTTC
-	TRBV7-9	TRBJ2-3	-	13	CASSFPRRDTQYF	TGTGCCAGCAGCTTCCCTAGGCGGGATACGCAGTATTTT
-	TRBV4-1	TRBJ1-5	-	16	CASSRGAGSGNQPQHF	TGCGCCAGCAGCCGAGGGGCAGGGAGTGGAAATCAGCCCCAGCATTTT
-	TRBV28	TRBJ2-2	many	14	CASSFPVLAGELFF	TGTGCCAGCAGTTTCCCTGTCCTAGCCGGGGAGCTGTTTTTT
TRBD1	TRBV4-3	TRBJ1-2	-	18	CASSQEKPGQGFYYGYTF	TGCGCCAGCAGCCAAGAGAAACCGGGACAGGGATTTTACTATGGCTACACCTTC
TRBD1	TRBV5-1	TRBJ1-4	-	14	CASSMTGVGEKLFF	TGCGCCAGCAGCATGACAGGGGTTGGTGAAAAACTGTTTTTT
TRBD1	TRBV5-5	TRBJ1-1	-	17	CASSKGQGRGLSTEAFF	TGTGCCAGCAGCAAGGGGCAAGGGAGGGGGCTGAGCACTGAAGCTTTCTTT
TRBD2	TRBV20-1	TRBJ2-2	few	14	CSAAGLANTGELFF	TGCAGTGCCGCGGGACTAGCTAACACCGGGGAGCTGTTTTTT
TRBD1	TRBV2	TRBJ2-2	-	15	CDSSENRGGYGELFF	TGTGACAGCAGTGAAAACAGGGGCGGATACGGGGAGCTGTTTTTT
TRBD1	TRBV12-3/TRBV12-4	TRBJ2-7	many	14	CASSPGQLPYEQYF	TGTGCCAGCAGTCCGGGACAGCTCCCCTACGAGCAGTACTTC
-	TRBV29-1	TRBJ1-1	-	12	CSVSGGNTEAFF	TGCAGCGTTAGTGGGGGGAACACTGAAGCTTTCTTT
TRBD1	TRBV7-2	TRBJ2-5	-	14	CASSTDRARETQYF	TGTGCCAGCAGTACGGACAGGGCAAGGGAGACCCAGTACTTC
TRBD1	TRBV6-5	TRBJ1-5	few	14	CASRTGTDNQPQHF	TGTGCCAGCAGAACCGGGACAGACAATCAGCCCCAGCATTTT
-	TRBV5-1	TRBJ2-1	-	20	CASSYLTGERADSSYNEQFF	TGCGCCAGCAGCTACCTAACAGGGGAGCGGGCGGACAGCTCCTACAATGAGCAGTTCTTC